Listed below are T cell receptor beta chains from one sample, sequenced in a study of technical replicates of blood from four donors. The protocol was immunoSEQ multiplex PCR, while the TCRdb copy is restricted to in-frame clones and leaves out a portion. The sample includes about 86,000 clones, roughly 95% of them seen just once. Material for sequencing was T cells isolated from PBMCs. All receptors come from a human donor in good health. The CDR3 runs from the conserved cysteine through the conserved F or W. D genes are given only for firm matches. Clone size is given for some rows only: seen once, a few or many times, or a class if the clone is expanded.

TRBJ1-5,TRBV10-3,NA,TRBD1,TGTGCCATCCGCGAGACAGGGGAGGGTAATCAGCCCCAGCATTTT,CAIRETGEGNQPQHF
TRBJ2-6,TRBV10-3,NA,NA,TGTGCCATCAGTGAGTTTGAGGCCCTCAGGGCTGGGGCCAACGTCCTGACTTTC,CAISEFEALRAGANVLTF
TRBJ2-7,TRBV7-9,NA,TRBD2,TGTGCCAGCAGCTTGACTAGCGGAGGCTCCTACGAGCAGTACTTC,CASSLTSGGSYEQYF
TRBJ2-3,TRBV5-6,NA,NA,TGTGCCAGCAGCTTTGTTCGTAGCACAGATACGCAGTATTTT,CASSFVRSTDTQYF
TRBJ2-5,TRBV7-9,NA,NA,TGTGCCAGCAGCTCCCCAGGGGAGCAGTACTTC,CASSSPGEQYF
TRBJ1-1,TRBV9,few,TRBD1,TGTGCCAGCAGCGTATCGAGACAGGGCCCTGAAGCTTTCTTT,CASSVSRQGPEAFF
TRBJ2-5,TRBV2,NA,TRBD2,TGTGCCAGCAGTGAAGTAGCGGGCCGGAAAGAGACCCAGTACTTC,CASSEVAGRKETQYF
TRBJ2-1,TRBV2,NA,TRBD2,TGTGCCAGCAGCTCTAGCGGGAGGGTGAGCTCCTACAATGAGCAGTTCTTC,CASSSSGRVSSYNEQFF
TRBJ2-7,TRBV7-9,NA,TRBD1,TGTGCCAGCGGATTATCCGGGACAGCGACCTACGAGCAGTACTTC,CASGLSGTATYEQYF
TRBJ1-4,TRBV25-1,NA,NA,TGTGCCAGCAGACGAGATGAAAAACTGTTTTTT,CASRRDEKLFF
TRBJ1-4,TRBV4-1,NA,TRBD1,TGCGCCAGCAGCCATAGACAGGGGGCTTATGAAAAACTGTTTTTT,CASSHRQGAYEKLFF
TRBJ2-1,TRBV29-1,NA,TRBD2,TGCAGCGTTCTTAGCGGGGGAGAAAATGAGCAGTTCTTC,CSVLSGGENEQFF
TRBJ2-5,TRBV5-6,NA,TRBD2,TGTGCCAGCAGCTCAGGACTAGCGGGGCAAGAGACCCAGTACTTC,CASSSGLAGQETQYF
TRBJ2-1,TRBV4-1,NA,TRBD2,TGCGCCAGCAGCCATTTGCGCGGGAGTTCCTACAATGAGCAGTTCTTC,CASSHLRGSSYNEQFF
TRBJ1-5,TRBV9,NA,NA,TGTGCCAGCAGCGAGGCGGGGAGTTGGCCCCAGCATTTT,CASSEAGSWPQHF
TRBJ2-1,TRBV11-1,once,TRBD1,TGTGCCAGCAGCCGGGACAGGGTATCCTACAATGAGCAGTTCTTC,CASSRDRVSYNEQFF
TRBJ2-6,TRBV11-2,NA,NA,TGTGCCAGCAGCCTTGCCAGGGCGTCTGGGGCCAACGTCCTGACTTTC,CASSLARASGANVLTF
TRBJ2-1,TRBV9,NA,TRBD2,TGTGCCAGCAGCGAGCAAGGACTAGGGGCGGATGAGCAGTTCTTC,CASSEQGLGADEQFF
TRBJ2-3,TRBV7-6,NA,TRBD1,TGTGCCAGCAGCCTACGACAGGGTAGGGTCACAGATACGCAGTATTTT,CASSLRQGRVTDTQYF
TRBJ2-7,TRBV15,NA,TRBD2,TGTGCCACCAGCACGGGGGGCTCCTACGAGCAGTACTTC,CATSTGGSYEQYF
TRBJ2-1,TRBV5-1,NA,NA,TGCGCCAGCAGCTTGTCGCCTAGTGGCAATGAGCAGTTCTTC,CASSLSPSGNEQFF
TRBJ1-5,TRBV7-2,NA,TRBD1,TGTGCCAGCAGCGGGGACAGAAGCAATCAGCCCCAGCATTTT,CASSGDRSNQPQHF
TRBJ1-1,TRBV28,NA,NA,TGTGCCAGCACGCAACTTAGGGGAAGCACTGAAGCTTTCTTT,CASTQLRGSTEAFF
TRBJ2-5,TRBV4-1,NA,NA,TGCGCCAGCAGCCCTTACCCCCTAATTGGGACCCAGTACTTC,CASSPYPLIGTQYF
TRBJ2-1,TRBV7-3,NA,NA,TGTGCCAGCAGCCGCGCGGATAGCTCCTACAATGAGCAGTTCTTC,CASSRADSSYNEQFF
TRBJ2-1,TRBV5-8,NA,TRBD1,TGTGCCAGCAGCTTATCCCGACAGGGAAACAATGAGCAGTTCTTC,CASSLSRQGNNEQFF
TRBJ1-1,TRBV6-5,NA,TRBD1,TGTGCCAGCAGTTACGACAGGGACCGGGGCACTGAAGCTTTCTTT,CASSYDRDRGTEAFF
TRBJ2-3,TRBV5-6,NA,NA,TGTGCCAGCAGCTTGACGACAAGCTTGGATACGCAGTATTTT,CASSLTTSLDTQYF
TRBJ2-1,TRBV20-1,NA,NA,TGCAGTGCTCCGTACGGGAATGAGCAGTTCTTC,CSAPYGNEQFF
TRBJ2-7,TRBV30,NA,NA,TGTGCCTGGAGTCGAGGGTCTTTTTCCGAGCAGTACTTC,CAWSRGSFSEQYF
TRBJ2-3,TRBV7-2,once,TRBD2,TGTGCCAGCAGCTCCCTGACTAGCGTCACAGATACGCAGTATTTT,CASSSLTSVTDTQYF
TRBJ1-3,TRBV9,NA,NA,TGTGCCAGCAGCCCGGAGGGTTACTCTGGAAACACCATATATTTT,CASSPEGYSGNTIYF
TRBJ2-7,TRBV10-3,NA,NA,TGTGCCATCAGTGTAACCCGATATGGGACTCTCAACCCGACCTACGAGCAGTACTTC,CAISVTRYGTLNPTYEQYF
TRBJ2-7,TRBV15,NA,NA,TGTGCCACCAGCAGATCACAGGTCTACGAGCAGTACTTC,CATSRSQVYEQYF
TRBJ1-2,TRBV7-8,NA,NA,TGTGCCAGCAGCTTAGGCAGGGGCAATGGCTACACCTTC,CASSLGRGNGYTF
TRBJ1-1,TRBV28,NA,TRBD1,TGTGCCAGCAGTGTTCAGGGGGCTACGAACACTGAAGCTTTCTTT,CASSVQGATNTEAFF
TRBJ2-2,TRBV4-2,NA,TRBD2,TGTGCCAGCAGCCCGCAAGCCCAAGCGGGAGGAATGGTCGGGGAGCTGTTTTTT,CASSPQAQAGGMVGELFF
TRBJ2-7,TRBV2,NA,NA,TGTGCCAGCAGTGAAGGAAGACTACCATTATACGAGCAGTACTTC,CASSEGRLPLYEQYF
TRBJ2-5,TRBV28,NA,NA,TGTGCCACCAAGCCTAGCGTAGGGTTCCAAGAGACCCAGTACTTC,CATKPSVGFQETQYF
TRBJ1-2,TRBV5-1,few,NA,TGCGCCAGCAGTACCGGGACATCTAACTATGGCTACACCTTC,CASSTGTSNYGYTF
TRBJ2-2,TRBV9,NA,TRBD2,TGTGCCAGCAGCGCCTCGACTAGCGCTCTCACCGGGGAGCTGTTTTTT,CASSASTSALTGELFF
TRBJ2-2,TRBV19,NA,NA,TGTGCCTGCCAAACCTTGCGGGACAGCACCGAGGAGCTGTTTTTT,CACQTLRDSTEELFF
TRBJ2-5,TRBV6-1,once,NA,TGTGCCAGCACCCTAAGTCAGGGGCAAGAGACCCAGTACTTC,CASTLSQGQETQYF
TRBJ2-7,TRBV19,NA,TRBD1,TGTGCCAGTAGTACCGAACTGAGACAGGGGGCCTACGAGCAGTACTTC,CASSTELRQGAYEQYF
TRBJ1-2,TRBV19,NA,NA,TGTGCCAGTAGTATAGTTGCGGGGGAAACGGGCTACACCTTC,CASSIVAGETGYTF
TRBJ2-7,TRBV5-1,NA,NA,TGCGCCAGCAGCTTGGTAGAGGGAATCTCCTACGAGCAGTACTTC,CASSLVEGISYEQYF
TRBJ1-5,TRBV4-2,NA,TRBD1,TGTGCCAGCAGCCAAGCGAAGGGGGCGGGCCCGACCCAGCCCCAGCATTTT,CASSQAKGAGPTQPQHF
TRBJ2-4,TRBV5-1,NA,TRBD2,TGCGCCAGCAGCCACGGACTAGCGGGAGGACTAAATGCCAAAAACATTCAGTACTTC,CASSHGLAGGLNAKNIQYF
TRBJ2-1,TRBV5-4,NA,NA,TGTGCCAGCAGCTTGGCGGTGCGATCCAATGAGCAGTTCTTC,CASSLAVRSNEQFF
TRBJ1-2,TRBV28,NA,TRBD1,TGTGCCAGCACCCTTGCAGGGGGCCATGGCTACACCTTC,CASTLAGGHGYTF